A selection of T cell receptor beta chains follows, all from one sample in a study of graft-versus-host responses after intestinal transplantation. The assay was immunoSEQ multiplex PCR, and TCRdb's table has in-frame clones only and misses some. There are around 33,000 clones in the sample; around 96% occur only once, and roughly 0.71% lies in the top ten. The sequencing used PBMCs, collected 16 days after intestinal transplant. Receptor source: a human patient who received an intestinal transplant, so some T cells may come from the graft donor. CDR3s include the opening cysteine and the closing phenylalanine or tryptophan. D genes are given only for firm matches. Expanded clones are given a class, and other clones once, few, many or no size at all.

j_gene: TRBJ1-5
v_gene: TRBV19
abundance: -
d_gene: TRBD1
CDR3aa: CASSLAGGNQPQHF
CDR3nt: TGTGCCAGTAGTTTGGCAGGGGGTAATCAGCCCCAGCATTTT

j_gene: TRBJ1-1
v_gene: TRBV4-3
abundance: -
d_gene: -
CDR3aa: CASSQVSTTEAFF
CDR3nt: TGCGCCAGCAGCCAAGTGTCTACGACTGAAGCTTTCTTT

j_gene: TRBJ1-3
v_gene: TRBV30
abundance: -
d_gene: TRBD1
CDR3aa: CAWSVDRGSKGNTIYF
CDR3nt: TGTGCCTGGAGTGTTGACAGGGGATCGAAAGGAAACACCATATATTTT

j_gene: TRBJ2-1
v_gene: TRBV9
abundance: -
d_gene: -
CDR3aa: CASSVNSRYEQFF
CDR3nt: TGTGCCAGCAGCGTAAATTCAAGGTACGAGCAGTTCTTC

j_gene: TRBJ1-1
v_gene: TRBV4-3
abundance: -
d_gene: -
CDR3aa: CASSPGRGSRITPGDTEAFF
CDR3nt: TGCGCCAGCAGCCCCGGAAGGGGCAGCCGTATCACCCCCGGGGACACTGAAGCTTTCTTT

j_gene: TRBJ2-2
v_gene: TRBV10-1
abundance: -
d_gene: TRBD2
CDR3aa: CASSESVPGLRNTGELFF
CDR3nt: TGCGCCAGCAGTGAGTCTGTCCCGGGACTAAGAAACACCGGGGAGCTGTTTTTT

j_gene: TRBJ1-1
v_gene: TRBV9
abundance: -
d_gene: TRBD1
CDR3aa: CASSTGGMAAFF
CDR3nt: TGTGCCAGCAGTACAGGGGGGATGGCGGCTTTCTTT

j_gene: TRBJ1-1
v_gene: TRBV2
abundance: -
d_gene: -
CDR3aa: CASTLGGTNTEAFF
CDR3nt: TGTGCCAGCACCTTAGGGGGGACAAACACTGAAGCTTTCTTT

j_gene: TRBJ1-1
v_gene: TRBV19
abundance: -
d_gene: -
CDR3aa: CASSTGATEAFF
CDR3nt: TGTGCCAGTAGTACAGGGGCCACTGAAGCTTTCTTT

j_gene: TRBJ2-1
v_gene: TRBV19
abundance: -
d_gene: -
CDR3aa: CASSIGSSYNEQFF
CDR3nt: TGTGCCAGTAGTATAGGCAGCTCCTACAATGAGCAGTTCTTC

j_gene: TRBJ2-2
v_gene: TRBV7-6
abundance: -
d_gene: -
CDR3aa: CASSPTYTGELFF
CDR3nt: TGTGCCAGCAGCCCCACTTACACCGGGGAGCTGTTTTTT

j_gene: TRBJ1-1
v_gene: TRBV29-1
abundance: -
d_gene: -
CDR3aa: CSDNLSGEDTEAFF
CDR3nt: TGCAGCGACAACCTTTCTGGGGAAGACACTGAAGCTTTCTTT

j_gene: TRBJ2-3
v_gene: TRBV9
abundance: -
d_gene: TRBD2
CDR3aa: CASSVSGSTDTQYF
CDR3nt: TGTGCCAGCAGCGTTAGCGGGAGCACAGATACGCAGTATTTT

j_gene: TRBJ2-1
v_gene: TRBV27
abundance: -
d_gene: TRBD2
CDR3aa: CASSRTSGLWDEQFF
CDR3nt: TGTGCCAGCAGCCGGACTAGCGGACTCTGGGATGAGCAGTTCTTC

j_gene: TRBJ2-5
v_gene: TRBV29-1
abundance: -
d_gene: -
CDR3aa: CSVEGGLQETQYF
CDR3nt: TGCAGCGTTGAAGGCGGACTCCAAGAGACCCAGTACTTC

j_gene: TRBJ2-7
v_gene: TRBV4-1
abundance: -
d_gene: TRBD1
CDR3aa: CASSQVTGTYEQYF
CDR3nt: TGCGCCAGCAGCCAAGTGACAGGGACCTACGAGCAGTACTTC

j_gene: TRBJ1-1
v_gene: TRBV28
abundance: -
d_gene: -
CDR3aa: CASTGLIREMNTEAFF
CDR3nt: TGTGCCAGCACTGGCTTAATCAGGGAAATGAACACTGAAGCTTTCTTT

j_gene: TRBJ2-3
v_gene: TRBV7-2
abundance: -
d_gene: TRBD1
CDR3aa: CASSSGDRAYTDTQYF
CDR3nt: TGTGCCAGCAGCTCGGGGGACAGGGCTTACACAGATACGCAGTATTTT

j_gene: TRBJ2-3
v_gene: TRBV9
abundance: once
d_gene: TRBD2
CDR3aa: CASSPRGLERADTQYF
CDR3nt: TGTGCCAGCAGCCCCCGGGGACTAGAGCGGGCAGATACGCAGTATTTT

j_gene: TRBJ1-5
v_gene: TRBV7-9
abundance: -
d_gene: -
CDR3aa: CASSLGGQPQHF
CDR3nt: TGTGCCAGCAGCTTAGGAGGGCAGCCCCAGCATTTT

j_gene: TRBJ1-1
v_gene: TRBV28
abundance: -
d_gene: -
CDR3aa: CASSTGLNTEAFF
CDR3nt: TGTGCCAGCAGTACAGGGTTGAACACTGAAGCTTTCTTT

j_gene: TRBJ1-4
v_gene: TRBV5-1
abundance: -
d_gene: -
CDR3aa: CASSLGTTNEKLFF
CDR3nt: TGCGCCAGCAGCCTGGGGACGACTAATGAAAAACTGTTTTTT

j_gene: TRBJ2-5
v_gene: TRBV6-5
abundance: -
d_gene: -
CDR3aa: CASSPERETQYF
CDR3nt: TGTGCCAGCAGCCCCGAACGGGAGACCCAGTACTTC

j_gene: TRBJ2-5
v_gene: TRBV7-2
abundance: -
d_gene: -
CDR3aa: CASSFDYSYQETQYF
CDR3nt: TGTGCCAGCAGCTTTGACTATTCGTACCAAGAGACCCAGTACTTC

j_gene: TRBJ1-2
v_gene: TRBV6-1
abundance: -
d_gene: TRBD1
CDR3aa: CASSARQGVGYTF
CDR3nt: TGTGCCAGCAGTGCACGACAGGGGGTAGGCTACACCTTC

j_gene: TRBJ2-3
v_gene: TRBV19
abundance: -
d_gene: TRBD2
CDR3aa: CASIHLAGGPTDTQYF
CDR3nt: TGTGCCAGTATTCACTTAGCGGGAGGGCCCACAGATACGCAGTATTTT

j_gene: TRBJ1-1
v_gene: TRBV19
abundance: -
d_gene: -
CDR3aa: CASSIDRTNTEAFF
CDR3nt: TGTGCCAGTAGTATTGACAGGACAAACACTGAAGCTTTCTTT

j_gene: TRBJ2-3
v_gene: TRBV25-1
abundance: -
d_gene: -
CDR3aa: CASSEWGMGPDTQYF
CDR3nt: TGTGCCAGCAGTGAATGGGGAATGGGGCCAGATACGCAGTATTTT

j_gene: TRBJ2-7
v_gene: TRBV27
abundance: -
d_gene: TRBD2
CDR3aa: CASSSGTSLLYEQYF
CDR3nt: TGTGCCAGCAGTTCAGGGACTAGCCTACTCTACGAGCAGTACTTC

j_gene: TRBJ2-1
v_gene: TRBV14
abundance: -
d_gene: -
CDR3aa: CASSVVSGRYNEQFF
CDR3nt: TGTGCCAGCAGCGTCGTGAGCGGGCGATACAATGAGCAGTTCTTC

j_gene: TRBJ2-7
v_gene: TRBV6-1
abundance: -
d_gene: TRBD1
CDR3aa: CASSAGQGISYEQYF
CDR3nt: TGTGCCAGCAGTGCGGGACAGGGGATCTCCTACGAGCAGTACTTC

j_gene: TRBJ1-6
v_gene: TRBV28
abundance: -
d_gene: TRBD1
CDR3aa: CASSLLDRGLGNSPLHF
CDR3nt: TGTGCCAGCAGTTTATTGGACAGGGGGCTGGGAAATTCACCCCTCCACTTT

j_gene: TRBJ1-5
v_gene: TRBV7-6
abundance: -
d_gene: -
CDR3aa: CASSLVRDGNQPQHF
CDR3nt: TGTGCCAGCAGCTTAGTCCGGGACGGGAATCAGCCCCAGCATTTT

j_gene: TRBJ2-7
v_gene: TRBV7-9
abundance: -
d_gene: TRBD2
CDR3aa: CASSLASGLASYEQYF
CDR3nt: TGTGCCAGCAGCTTAGCGTCGGGACTAGCGTCCTACGAGCAGTACTTC

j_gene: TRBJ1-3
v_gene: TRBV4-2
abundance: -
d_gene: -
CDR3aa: CASSPSGQRNTIYF
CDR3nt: TGTGCCAGCAGCCCTTCTGGACAGAGAAACACCATATATTTT

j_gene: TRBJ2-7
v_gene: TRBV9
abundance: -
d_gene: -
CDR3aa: CASSVADGGLRLEQYF
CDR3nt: TGTGCCAGCAGCGTAGCTGACGGGGGGCTTAGGCTCGAGCAGTACTTC

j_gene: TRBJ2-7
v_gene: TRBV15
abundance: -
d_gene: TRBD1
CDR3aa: CATSGTGTEYEQYF
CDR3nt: TGTGCCACCAGCGGAACCGGGACAGAGTACGAGCAGTACTTC

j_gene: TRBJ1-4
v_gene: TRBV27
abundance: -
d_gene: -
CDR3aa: CASSLKSPGVEKLFF
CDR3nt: TGTGCCAGCAGTCTAAAGTCTCCAGGGGTTGAAAAACTGTTTTTT

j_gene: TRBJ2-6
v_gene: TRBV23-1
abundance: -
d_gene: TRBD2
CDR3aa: CASSPPGEGGSGANVLTF
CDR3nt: TGCGCCAGCAGTCCCCCCGGGGAGGGTGGCTCTGGGGCCAACGTCCTGACTTTC

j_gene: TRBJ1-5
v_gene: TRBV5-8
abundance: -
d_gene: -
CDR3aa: CASSLGPVRHSNQPQHF
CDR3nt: TGTGCCAGCAGCTTAGGCCCCGTAAGACACAGCAATCAGCCCCAGCATTTT

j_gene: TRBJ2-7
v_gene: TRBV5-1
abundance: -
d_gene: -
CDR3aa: CASSPSKAEDYEQYF
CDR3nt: TGCGCCAGCAGCCCATCCAAAGCGGAGGACTACGAGCAGTACTTC

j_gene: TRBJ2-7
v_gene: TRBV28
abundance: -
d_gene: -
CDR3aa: CASSFLDRGEGREQYF
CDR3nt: TGTGCCAGCAGTTTCCTAGATAGGGGGGAGGGCCGCGAGCAGTACTTC

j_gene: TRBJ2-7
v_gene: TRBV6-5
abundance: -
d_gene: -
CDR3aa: CASSPGTSPYEQYF
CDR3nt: TGTGCCAGCAGCCCCGGGACGAGCCCCTACGAGCAGTACTTC

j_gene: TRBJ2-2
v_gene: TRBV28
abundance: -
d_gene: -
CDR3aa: CASSPLSDRLAGELFF
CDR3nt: TGTGCCAGCAGTCCCTTATCCGACAGGTTGGCCGGGGAGCTGTTTTTT

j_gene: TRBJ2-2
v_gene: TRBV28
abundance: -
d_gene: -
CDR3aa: CATAGADGELFF
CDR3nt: TGTGCCACCGCGGGGGCTGACGGGGAGCTGTTTTTT

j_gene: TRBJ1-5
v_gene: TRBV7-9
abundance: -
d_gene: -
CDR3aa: CASSLSDRRWEQPQHF
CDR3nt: TGTGCCAGCAGCTTAAGTGACCGGAGATGGGAACAGCCCCAGCATTTT

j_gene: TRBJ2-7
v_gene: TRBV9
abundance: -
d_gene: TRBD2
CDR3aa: CASSVAASGLYEQYF
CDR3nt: TGTGCCAGCAGCGTAGCCGCTAGCGGGCTGTACGAGCAGTACTTC

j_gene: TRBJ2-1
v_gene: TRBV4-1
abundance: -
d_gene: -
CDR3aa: CASSQVNTGPNEQFF
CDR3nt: TGCGCCAGCAGCCAAGTTAACACGGGGCCCAATGAGCAGTTCTTC

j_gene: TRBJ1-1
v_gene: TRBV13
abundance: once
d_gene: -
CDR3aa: CASSYGRRDTEAFF
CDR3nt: TGTGCCAGCAGCTACGGGCGGAGAGACACTGAAGCTTTCTTT

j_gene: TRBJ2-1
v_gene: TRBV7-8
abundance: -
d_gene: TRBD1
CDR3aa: CASSLGDRGSNEQFF
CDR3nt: TGTGCCAGCAGCTTAGGGGACAGGGGTAGCAATGAGCAGTTCTTC

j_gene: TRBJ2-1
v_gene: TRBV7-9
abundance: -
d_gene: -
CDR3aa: CASSLGANEQFF
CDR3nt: TGTGCCAGCAGCTTAGGTGCAAATGAGCAGTTCTTC

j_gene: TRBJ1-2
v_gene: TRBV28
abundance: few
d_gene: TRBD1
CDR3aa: CASSLPGRTGGVGYTF
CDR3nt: TGTGCCAGCAGTCTTCCCGGGAGGACAGGGGGCGTTGGCTACACCTTC

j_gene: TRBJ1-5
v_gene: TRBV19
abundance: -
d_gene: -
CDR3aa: CASSGRGIGRNQPQHF
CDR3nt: TGTGCCAGTAGTGGGAGGGGTATAGGGAGGAATCAGCCCCAGCATTTT

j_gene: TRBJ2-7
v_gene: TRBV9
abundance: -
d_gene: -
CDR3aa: CASSQGNREQYF
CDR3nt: TGTGCCAGCTCTCAGGGTAATCGCGAGCAGTACTTC

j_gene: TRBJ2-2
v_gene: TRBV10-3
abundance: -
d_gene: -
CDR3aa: CAIREEGTGTGELFF
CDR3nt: TGTGCCATCAGGGAAGAGGGGACGGGCACCGGGGAGCTGTTTTTT

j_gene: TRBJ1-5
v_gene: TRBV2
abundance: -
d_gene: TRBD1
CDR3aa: CASDHRGLSPSGPQHF
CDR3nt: TGTGCCAGCGACCACAGGGGGCTTAGCCCTTCAGGGCCCCAGCATTTT

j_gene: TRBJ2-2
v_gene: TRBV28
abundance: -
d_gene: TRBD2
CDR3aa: CASSLSLAGITGELFF
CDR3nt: TGTGCCAGCAGTTTATCCCTAGCGGGGATCACCGGGGAGCTGTTTTTT

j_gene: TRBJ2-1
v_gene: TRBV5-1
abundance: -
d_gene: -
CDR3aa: CASSPSPVYNEQFF
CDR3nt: TGCGCCAGCAGTCCATCCCCCGTATACAATGAGCAGTTCTTC

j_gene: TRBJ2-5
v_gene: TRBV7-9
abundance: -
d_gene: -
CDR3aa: CASSFSRGETQYF
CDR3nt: TGTGCCAGCAGCTTCAGCAGGGGAGAGACCCAGTACTTC

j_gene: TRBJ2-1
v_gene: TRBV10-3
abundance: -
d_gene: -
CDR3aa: CAISESGTGEQFF
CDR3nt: TGTGCCATCAGTGAGTCTGGGACTGGTGAGCAGTTCTTC